The entry below gives a single TCR beta chain sequence along with its context. A much more abundant neighbour one base away suggests this may be a read error. There were TCR beta CDR3 regions amplified from RNA transcripts. The HTBI set primed first-round TCR CDR3 RT-PCR. TCRdb fed the multiplex PCR reads into MiXCR, producing one record per CDR3 protein. This table holds around 600,000 distinct CDR3 sequences, 15% to 18% found once. Germline-derived CDR1 and CDR2 are GTSNPN and SVGIG (reference sequence). This CDR3 has 14 residues. Trimming removed 3 bases at V and 0 bases at J, with 9 bases between. These data are taken from a study of T cells in Graves' hyperthyroidism and ophthalmopathy. Across the study: Peripheral blood collection took place at initial diagnosis, before any treatment.

Each patient was aged 18 to 65 and had newly diagnosed hyperthyroidism of under 2 months' duration. Specimen: blood. The chain joins TRBV30 to TRBJ2-1; D gene ambiguous. The sequence was collected from a woman aged 30 to 39 with Graves' hyperthyroidism. The CDR3: CAWSTGVSYNEQFF. DNA of the CDR3: TGTGCCTGGAGCACGGGCGTCTCCTACAATGAGCAGTTCTTC.